This T cell receptor beta chain was identified in a study of blood T cell repertoires in COVID-19. Turning to the study itself: The United States, Italy and Spain provided the acute and convalescent COVID-19 samples. PBMCs, B-cell-depleted T cells, or T cells provided the cDNA or gDNA that made up the material.

The data were produced by immunoSEQ multiplex PCR, yet TCRdb's version contains in-frame clones alone and is incomplete. This repertoire shows around 60,000 clones, about three quarters found once; its top ten account for under 25%. CDR3 length: 15 residues. The V end was cut by 4 bases, the J end by 6 bases, with 19 bases between. In germline, CDR1 is SGHRS, CDR2 YFSETQ. The sequence was obtained from a young man with COVID-19, enrolled during active disease. Sequenced material: peripheral blood. The genes are TRBV5-1 and TRBJ2-5; possibly TRBD1 for D (6 bases). The chain's CDR3 is CASSPRPNRDQTQYF. For the CDR3, the DNA is TGCGCCAGCAGCCCGCGGCCAAACAGGGATCAGACCCAGTACTTC.